This TCR beta chain was sequenced during a study of cytomegalovirus exposure and HLA in healthy donors (dated by TCRdb to the late 2010s). Concerning the study at large: In an earlier analysis of some 610 of the donors, about 270 Gb of sequence data and some 120 million unique TCR beta sequences from about 180 million T cells were reported. An early release covering some 640 HLA-typed donors comprised around 300 gigabases of sequencing data and approximately 80 million unique TCR sequences. Among the roughly 370 genotyped donors, approximately 82% belonged to the genetic ancestry cluster associated with self-reported Caucasian donors. The study was designed to test whether signatures of past pathogen exposure could be identified by cataloging public T cell receptors. The study profiled the T cell repertoires of under 700 subjects by immunosequencing and related them to cytomegalovirus serostatus. In addition to the first cohort of 666 subjects, a separate validation cohort of approximately 110 different subjects was used. To predict cytomegalovirus infection status, the study combined high-throughput TCR immunosequencing, statistical association of individual TCRs with disease status, and machine learning. To study patterns of TCR occurrence, a later analysis re-analyzed previously published TCR beta repertoires from around 700 donors and added high-resolution HLA genotyping. Rather than drawing on any new phenotypic data, the later analysis identified candidate immune exposures from TCR beta sequences and the way those sequences occurred across donors. To decide whether each TCR beta V gene segment behaved as functional or pseudogenic, an earlier analysis of fewer than 750 of the donors relied on high-throughput TCR beta sequencing. Donor age, sex, ethnicity and CMV serostatus were compiled together with the repertoire data. In a later genetic analysis, genome-wide SNP genotypes for about 65% of the 666 donors were used, and that subset was treated as a discovery cohort. Every repertoire in the discovery cohort had been generated on one and the same sequencing platform. Both class I and class II loci were covered by HLA typing, at four-digit resolution. Typing coverage varied by locus: roughly 629-640 donors for A, B, C, DRB1 and DQB1; approximately 500 for DQA1; approximately 610 for DPA1; about 450 for DPB1. Because of strong linkage in the cohort, 4 to 6 DR-DQ haplotypes were treated as single units for association and clustering. Among around 400 genotyped donors of the cohort, an average of approximately 220,000 unique TCR beta nucleotide sequences was sequenced per donor, of which 15% to 20% were non-productive. The full study reports these points: Linkage disequilibrium might explain the correlated functional status among segregating V segments, but an unknown experimental factor could not be ruled out. Some IMGT-functional V segments, including TRBV6-2 and TRBV6-3, could not be told apart with the 87-base-pair reads, so those segments were excluded. Assigning TCR associations to individual alleles was difficult when HLA alleles, especially DR and DQ, strongly co-occurred. A later analysis found that most CMV-associated TCR beta chains appeared HLA-restricted, with HLA associations seemingly driven largely by CMV exposure. Immune exposure information for the cohort was limited to CMV serostatus. In a later genetic analysis, a missense DCLRE1C variant was associated with V-gene and J-gene trimming of TCR beta chains, and the association was replicated in an independent cohort. According to a later analysis, parvovirus B19, influenza, CMV and Epstein-Barr virus appeared linked to several top co-occurrence clusters. A later analysis found that HLA-associated TCR beta chains were more clonally expanded and had lower generation probabilities than equally common non-associated chains. Three of the identified cytomegalovirus-associated TCR beta chains were confirmed in vitro to be specific for cytomegalovirus antigens. In this cohort, only TCR beta chains were sequenced, and detectable features were limited by the absence of alpha or paired-chain data. While some public TCRs were present in many individuals, most TCR sequences turned up only very rarely across donors. The study gave a list of some 150 TCR beta chains associated with cytomegalovirus. A further reported finding was that TCR beta sequences accurately predicted the HLA-A and HLA-B alleles for most subjects in the first cohort. A later analysis found that TCR association rates varied across HLA loci, with DRB1 alleles showing the most associated TCRs and HLA-C alleles the fewest. Because counts were too low, 15 to 20 rarely observed V segments, including chromosome 9 orphons, were excluded from the earlier analysis of several hundred of the donors. HLA typing was unavailable for some donors at each locus, so association tests used only the typed subset. The sequencing pipeline was judged likely to have produced a cluster of highly shared sequence variants as a technical artifact. Specific HLA alleles were associated with 16,951 TCR beta sequences at a false discovery rate of 0.05 in a later analysis. A later genetic analysis reported fewer N-insertions in productive TCRs among donors in an Asian-associated ancestry cluster than the 666-donor mean. Presence/absence analyses assumed roughly uniform sequencing depth across donors, an assumption that may not hold. Cytomegalovirus status was reported to be diagnosed by the classifier with high specificity and sensitivity in both the original and validation cohorts. Broadly in line with IMGT annotations, most TCR beta V segments showed up in productive rearrangements about 87% or about 30% of the time in an earlier analysis of several hundred of the donors. It was suggested by the authors that the approach could potentially be generalized to other disease states and immunological phenotypes.

This clone has more than one count but fewer than ten. Its recognized antigen is unknown. Per-nucleotide qualities are absent, and no much larger clonotype sits a single base away. The library was generated by the immunoSEQ multiplex PCR assay. For the multiplex PCR, a mixture combining 60 forward primers for TCR Vbeta segments and 13 reverse primers for TCR Jbeta segments was used. The CDR3 region of rearranged TCR beta genes was amplified from genomic DNA with a multiplex PCR assay. On the Illumina HiSeq System, the amplified TCR beta libraries were sequenced as 87-base-pair reads. The authors' analysis ran thus. Across the 600 to 700 repertoires, a later analysis counted some 81 million unique TCR beta chains, 8.5 million to 12 million of which were shared by at least two donors. A nearest-neighbor algorithm error-corrected the raw reads and collapsed the reads into unique sequences, merging closely related sequences to remove PCR and sequencing errors. To assign V, D and J gene segments, CDR3 sequences were aligned to IMGT reference sequences. For a sequence to be retained, a match of at least six nucleotides to both a V gene segment and a J gene segment was required. A rearrangement was called productive if the CDR3 had no stop codons and remained in frame with V and J, and every other rearrangement was called non-productive. Following IMGT convention, CDR3 was defined as the stretch from the second conserved V-encoded cysteine to the conserved J-encoded phenylalanine. The earlier analysis of around 640 of the donors excluded sequences that lacked an unambiguous match to a single V gene segment. In an earlier analysis of approximately 590 of the donors, V segments were called functional above 56.7% productive rearrangements and were called segregating when the between-donor standard deviation exceeded 5%. A statistical classification framework was built to diagnose cytomegalovirus status from the catalog of TCR beta chain sequences. In a later analysis, V and J genes were assigned by comparing TCR nucleotide sequences against IMGT/GENE-DB human TR gene sequences. A later analysis assigned CDR3 sequences and most-parsimonious VDJ recombination scenarios with the TCRdist pipeline. In a later analysis, each TCR beta chain was defined by its CDR3 amino acid sequence together with its V-gene family, and reads without a unique V-gene family were excluded. To address suspected cross-contamination and a sequencing artifact, a later analysis removed around 590 highly shared, low-generation-probability nucleotide sequences. For each public chain, a later analysis derived a clonal expansion index from normalized ranks of inferred template counts within each repertoire. Generation probabilities in a later analysis came from a VDJ recombination model fitted to out-of-frame rearrangements, and those results were checked against IGoR. In a later analysis, TCR-TCR, TCR-HLA and TCR-CMV co-occurrence was scored with hypergeometric tests, and a repertoire-size bias correction was applied to TCR pairs. In a later analysis, false discovery rates were estimated by permuting HLA or CMV assignments 20 times. A later analysis grouped co-occurring TCRs with DBSCAN, adding TCRdist sequence similarity when clustering within HLA-allele-positive subsets. For co-occurrence clustering, repertoires with fewer than 30,000 or more than 120,000 public chains were excluded, along with roughly 5 repertoires with anomalous nucleotide sharing. Not all clones reach the TCRdb copy of this immuneACCESS table, which keeps in-frame sequences only. Checked studies attribute under half of the gap to unresolved V genes and leave the rest unexplained. V, J and clone size are taken as reported in that table, and D and trimming were inferred from the DNA itself. For this sample the table gives about 110,000 clones, of which roughly 69% were detected only once. The top ten clonotypes cover approximately 8.2% of the sample.

The cohort comprised 710 or so healthy bone marrow donors. All cohort members were sampled while nominally healthy, although unrecorded immune exposures were likely present. The donor tested CMV seropositive, placing the donor among the 289 seropositive members of the cohort. Each donor provided a peripheral blood sample, and peripheral blood mononuclear cells were used for TCR beta sequencing. Genomic DNA extraction from the blood cell samples was performed with the Qiagen DNeasy Blood Extraction Kit. Reading the germline V gene (reference sequence) gives CDR1 LNHDA and CDR2 SQIVND. Trimming removed 8 bases from V and 7 bases from J, leaving 14 bases between the germline ends. The CDR3 sequence holds 12 residues, the cysteine and phenylalanine included. Only CDR3 DNA remains: 36 bases, in frame from the first base.

This TCR was sampled from a woman between 40 and 50 years old in good health and CMV-seropositive. The chain uses TRBV19 and TRBJ1-1; TRBD1 might be the D gene, on 6 matching bases. Sequenced: PBMCs. The CDR3 region has the sequence CASGRGAGEAFF. The DNA is as follows: TGTGCCAGTGGCCGGGGGGCCGGTGAAGCTTTCTTT.